These T cell receptor beta chains were read from a single sample in a study of Ad26.COV2.S vaccination and SARS-CoV-2 variants. The repertoire was sequenced with immunoSEQ multiplex PCR; TCRdb's copy has only in-frame clones and lacks some. This table holds roughly 140,000 clones, around 86% found once. Sequenced material: peripheral blood, taken after recovery from COVID-19. All receptors come from a human donor who had recovered from COVID-19. The CDR3 runs from the conserved cysteine through the conserved F or W. The order of the fields is clone size, D gene, J gene, V gene, CDR3 length, CDR3 DNA, CDR3 protein. A D gene is named only where the DNA matches it firmly. Some rows mark clone size as missing; the rest say once, few, many or name a class of expanded clone.

once	NA	TRBJ2-7	TRBV5-6	13	TGTGCCAGCAGCTTTCAGAGGGCCTACGAGCAGTACTTC	CASSFQRAYEQYF
NA	NA	TRBJ2-1	TRBV6-5	13	TGTGCCAGCAGTTACTCCAGGGTCGGTGAGCAGTTCTTC	CASSYSRVGEQFF
NA	NA	TRBJ2-7	TRBV6-5	14	TGTGCCAGCAGTTCCGGGACGGCCGCCTACGAGCAGTACTTC	CASSSGTAAYEQYF
once	NA	TRBJ2-1	TRBV27	15	TGTGCCAGCAGTTTATCCAGGAGAGGAAACAATGAGCAGTTCTTC	CASSLSRRGNNEQFF
NA	NA	TRBJ1-5	TRBV18	15	TGTGCCAGCTCACCGGAACAGGTCACCAATCAGCCCCAGCATTTT	CASSPEQVTNQPQHF
NA	NA	TRBJ1-1	TRBV28	11	TGTGCCAGCAGGGCGAACACTGAAGCTTTCTTT	CASRANTEAFF
NA	NA	TRBJ1-3	TRBV2	13	TGTGCCAGCAGTCAAGGGTTAACAAACACCATATATTTT	CASSQGLTNTIYF
medium-sized	TRBD1	TRBJ1-3	TRBV19	16	TGTGCCAGTAGTATGTCCCCGGGACAGGTTGGAAACACCATATATTTT	CASSMSPGQVGNTIYF
NA	NA	TRBJ2-2	TRBV9	15	TGTGCCAGCAGCGTAGGGGATGGGCTTCCCGGGGAGCTGTTTTTT	CASSVGDGLPGELFF
NA	TRBD1	TRBJ1-4	TRBV4-1	14	TGCGCCAGCAGGCCCGAGGGGGCCGATGAAAAACTGTTTTTT	CASRPEGADEKLFF
NA	NA	TRBJ1-5	TRBV6-2/TRBV6-3	15	TGTGCCAGCAGTTACTCAGGGATTAGCAATCAGCCCCAGCATTTT	CASSYSGISNQPQHF
few	NA	TRBJ2-5	TRBV5-1	14	TGCGCCAGCAGCTTGGGGGCACCCCAAGAGACCCAGTACTTC	CASSLGAPQETQYF
once	NA	TRBJ1-5	TRBV5-1	15	TGCGCCAGCAGCTTGTTGGGGGGTAGGGATCAGCCCCAGCATTTT	CASSLLGGRDQPQHF
NA	TRBD1	TRBJ1-1	TRBV12-5	12	TGTGCTAGTGGTCTTGGACAGGGGGCGGCTTTCTTT	CASGLGQGAAFF
once	NA	TRBJ2-5	TRBV6-2/TRBV6-3	14	TGTGCCAGCAGCCAGGGGACTACGGGGGAGACCCAGTACTTC	CASSQGTTGETQYF
NA	NA	TRBJ2-7	TRBV28	15	TGTGCCAGCACCTTGAGCCGACAGGTCTCCTACGAGCAGTACTTC	CASTLSRQVSYEQYF
NA	NA	TRBJ1-1	TRBV6-2/TRBV6-3	13	TGTGCCAGCAGTGAGGGGCCGAACACTGAAGCTTTCTTT	CASSEGPNTEAFF
NA	TRBD1	TRBJ2-7	TRBV19	14	TGTGCCAGTAGTCAAACAGGGGGCTCCTACGAGCAGTACTTC	CASSQTGGSYEQYF
few	NA	TRBJ2-1	TRBV18	13	TGTGCCAGCTCACCGGCCACTCAGGATAGAAAGTTCTTC	CASSPATQDRKFF
NA	NA	TRBJ2-2	TRBV30	16	TGTGCCTGGAGTGTAGGCCTGATTAGCCTCACCGGGGAGCTGTTTTTT	CAWSVGLISLTGELFF
once	TRBD2	TRBJ2-1	TRBV27	17	TGTGCCAGCAGTTCTCCAACCGGGACTAGCTTGTACAATGAGCAGTTCTTC	CASSSPTGTSLYNEQFF
NA	NA	TRBJ2-1	TRBV7-6	15	TGTGCCAGCAGCTTATATACAGAGGGGTTGAATGAGCAGTTCTTC	CASSLYTEGLNEQFF
NA	NA	TRBJ2-3	TRBV5-4	14	TGTGCCAGCAGCCCGTTTAGAAAAACAGATACGCAGTATTTT	CASSPFRKTDTQYF
NA	NA	TRBJ1-1	TRBV9	16	TGTGCCAGCAGCGTAGGGGATAGGGACACTAACCCAGAAGCTTTCTTT	CASSVGDRDTNPEAFF
NA	NA	TRBJ2-2	TRBV5-4	16	TGTGCCAGCAGCCCGGGGGCAGGCGCGAACACCGGGGAGCTGTTTTTT	CASSPGAGANTGELFF
NA	NA	TRBJ2-7	TRBV27	12	TGTGCCAGCAGTTTACTACATTCTGAGCAGTACTTC	CASSLLHSEQYF
NA	TRBD1	TRBJ2-7	TRBV15	15	TGTGCCACCAGCAGCACGGGACAGGGAGGCGACGAGCAGTACTTC	CATSSTGQGGDEQYF
NA	TRBD1	TRBJ1-4	TRBV19	14	TGTGCCAGCCGCCCCGACAGGGGAAATGAAAAACTGTTTTTT	CASRPDRGNEKLFF
NA	NA	TRBJ2-2	TRBV25-1	14	TGTGCCAGCAATGGACAGGCGGGAACCGGGGAGCTGTTTTTT	CASNGQAGTGELFF
NA	NA	TRBJ2-7	TRBV4-1	13	TGCGCCAGCAGCCAAGAGGTCCCCGACGAGCAGTACTTC	CASSQEVPDEQYF
NA	TRBD1	TRBJ1-1	TRBV5-1	16	TGCGCCAGCAGCTTACCCCGGACAGGGGGCTACACTGAAGCTTTCTTT	CASSLPRTGGYTEAFF
NA	NA	TRBJ2-1	TRBV19	14	TGTGCCAGCCTTACAGGGAGCCCCTACAATGAGCAGTTCTTC	CASLTGSPYNEQFF
NA	TRBD2	TRBJ2-1	TRBV14	17	TGTGCCAGCAGCCAAGCCCTCGGCGGGGGGTTTTACAATGAGCAGTTCTTC	CASSQALGGGFYNEQFF
NA	TRBD1	TRBJ1-2	TRBV11-2	14	TGTGCCAGCAGCTTAACAGGGGGCAACTATGGCTACACCTTC	CASSLTGGNYGYTF
NA	TRBD2	TRBJ2-7	TRBV5-4	14	TGTGCCAGCAGCTTGGGCGGGGGTGGATACGAGCAGTACTTC	CASSLGGGGYEQYF
NA	NA	TRBJ1-1	TRBV4-1	12	TGCGCCAGCAGCGGGGCAGGGGCTGAAGCTTTCTTT	CASSGAGAEAFF
NA	NA	TRBJ2-7	TRBV5-4	13	TGTGCCAGCAGCTTGGGGACCAACTACGAGCAGTACTTC	CASSLGTNYEQYF
NA	TRBD1	TRBJ1-5	TRBV28	17	TGTGCCAGCAGGGATACTCGGGGACAGGGGAGCGGCCAGCCCCAGCATTTT	CASRDTRGQGSGQPQHF
many	NA	TRBJ1-2	TRBV28	12	TGTGCCAGCAGTTTATCGGTGCAGGGCTACACCTTC	CASSLSVQGYTF
NA	NA	TRBJ1-2	TRBV29-1	14	TGCAGCGCCCTCATCACGGCTTCTAACTATGGCTACACCTTC	CSALITASNYGYTF
medium-sized	NA	TRBJ1-6	TRBV28	13	TGTGCCAGCGGGGTATCCTATAATTCACCCCTCCACTTT	CASGVSYNSPLHF
NA	TRBD2	TRBJ2-3	TRBV10-3	15	TGTGCCACCAAAGGTACTAGCGGGGGCCCAGATACGCAGTATTTT	CATKGTSGGPDTQYF
NA	TRBD1	TRBJ1-1	TRBV6-2/TRBV6-3	15	TGTGCCAGCAGTTACTGGGACAGTGCGAACACTGAAGCTTTCTTT	CASSYWDSANTEAFF
NA	NA	TRBJ2-2	TRBV7-6	16	TGTGCCAGCAGCTTAGACGTGACACTAAACACCGGGGAGCTGTTTTTT	CASSLDVTLNTGELFF
NA	TRBD1	TRBJ1-5	TRBV30	16	TGTGCCTGGAGTCGTCCGGGACAGGGTGGCAATCAGCCCCAGCATTTT	CAWSRPGQGGNQPQHF
NA	NA	TRBJ1-2	TRBV5-4	11	TGTGCCAGCAGCTTCGGAGCTGGCTACACCTTC	CASSFGAGYTF